This entry concerns a single T cell receptor beta chain. The data were obtained in a study of T-cell memory formation after mild COVID-19. TCRdb recomputed calls from the 5' RACE reads with MiXCR, one row per CDR3 protein. The sample shows hundreds of thousands of distinct CDR3 sequences, roughly 25% of them seen only once. The CDR3 runs to 14 residues. With 2 bases removed from V and 4 bases from J, the gap between germline ends came to 12 bases. Germline V CDR1 and CDR2: SGHRS, YFSETQ. Input material: PBMCs or a T cell subset sorted from them (not recorded which). This receptor was identified in an adult woman who had mild COVID-19 (a few samples of this study predate the infection). Cell type and time point are not known. V and J are TRBV5-1 and TRBJ1-1; D call uncertain. CDR3 protein: CASSFSGPTTEAFF. The CDR3 DNA is TGCGCCAGCAGCTTTTCCGGGCCAACCACTGAAGCTTTCTTT.